This passage covers 27 T cell receptor beta chains from one sample sequenced in a study of blood T cell repertoires in COVID-19. The method was immunoSEQ multiplex PCR; TCRdb's version includes in-frame clones alone and lacks a portion of them. The sample contains around 300,000 clones, about 88% of which appear only once. Sequenced material: PBMCs or T cells enriched from blood (not recorded which). The origin of the receptors is a woman aged 50 to 60 who had recovered from COVID-19.

The J gene is TRBJ1-1, the V gene TRBV7-9, with D unclear. Germline lookup yields CDR1 SEHNR and CDR2 FQNEAQ (reference sequence). V was pared by 5 bases and J by 5 bases, with 12 bases between. The CDR3 extends over 13 amino acids. CDR3 residues: CASSPPTETEAFF. The CDR3, as DNA: TGTGCCAGCAGCCCCCCTACAGAGACTGAAGCTTTCTTT.

The table lists this clone with a count of one. The V call is TRBV4-2, the J call TRBJ1-1; D is undetermined. Germline CDR1 LGHNA, CDR2 YNFKEQ. V lost 8 bases and J 4 bases, leaving 23 bases between the germline ends. The CDR3 is 16 residues long. CDR3 region: CASSSRVRDLGTEAFF. In nucleotides, the CDR3 is TGTGCCAGCTCCAGTCGAGTGAGGGATCTGGGCACTGAAGCTTTCTTT.

This clone was picked up one time. This sequence joins TRBV18 and TRBJ2-7; D may be TRBD1 (6 bases). Trimming took off 4 bases at V and 1 base at J, with 14 bases between the two ends. Germline CDR1 reads KGHSH; CDR2 reads LQKENI. This CDR3 region has 15 residues. The CDR3 sequence is CASSLNRDPSYEQYF. CDR3 bases: TGTGCCAGCTCACTAAACAGGGACCCATCCTACGAGCAGTACTTC.

The rearrangement joins TRBV5-4 to TRBJ2-6, with 7 positions matching TRBD1. Germline V gene lookup returns CDR1 SGHNT and CDR2 YYREEE (reference sequence). This CDR3 is built from 15 residues. With V trimmed by 2 bases and J by 2 bases, 1 base remained unmatched. CDR3 sequence: CASSLTGAGANVLTF. The CDR3 region has the DNA TGTGCCAGCAGCTTAACAGGGGCTGGGGCCAACGTCCTGACTTTC. The full variable domain, with the rest looked up from reference TRBV5-4 and TRBJ2-6, is ETGVTQSPTHLIKTRGQQVTLRCSSQSGHNTVSWYQQALGQGPQFIFQYYREEENGRGNFPPRFSGLQFPNYSSELNVNALELDDSALYLCASSLTGAGANVLTFGAGSRLTVL.

The chain couples TRBV9 to TRBJ2-5; TRBD2 matches at 12 bases. The ends lost 4 bases at V and 4 bases at J; junction bases unmatched: 8. CDR3 length equals 16 residues. Germline V gives CDR1 SGDLS, CDR2 YYNGEE. This chain's CDR3 is CASSSRLAGVGETQYF. CDR3 DNA: TGTGCCAGCAGCTCCCGACTAGCGGGAGTAGGAGAGACCCAGTACTTC.

The chain uses TRBV7-8 and TRBJ1-3; D ambiguous. The length of the CDR3 is 16 residues. Per germline, CDR1 SGHVS and CDR2 FQNEAQ. The ends were cut back, 4 bases at V and 1 base at J, with 14 bases in the middle. DNA for the CDR3: TGTGCCAGCAGCTCTAGCGAGGCAGCTTCTGGAAACACCATATATTTT. This codes for CASSSSEAASGNTIYF.

The V call is TRBV7-9, the J call TRBJ1-1; a weak D match, TRBD1 (6 bases). The CDR3 length is 15 residues. The V end was cut by 3 bases, the J end by 1 base, with 12 bases between. Germline assignment: CDR1 SEHNR and CDR2 FQNEAQ (reference sequence). The CDR3 DNA follows: TGTGCCAGCAGCTTTTACACAGGGACGAACACTGAAGCTTTCTTT. It yields the protein CASSFYTGTNTEAFF.

The chain employs TRBV6-2 or TRBV6-3 and TRBJ1-2; D is perhaps TRBD1 (5 bases). CDR3 length: 15 residues. Per germline, CDR1 MNHEY and CDR2 SVGEGT. Trimming removed 5 bases from V and 2 bases from J, with 15 bases in between. The CDR3 loop is CASSQAGLPNYGYTF. The CDR3 DNA sequence: TGTGCCAGCAGTCAAGCGGGACTGCCAAACTATGGCTACACCTTC.

The rearrangement uses TRBV3-1 (or the pseudogene TRBV3-2) and TRBJ2-1; no firm D call. The CDR3 is 13 amino acids. The germline V gene has CDR1 LGHDT and CDR2 YNNKEL (reference sequence). V lost 1 base and J lost 6, with 7 bases in between. This chain's CDR3 is CASSQVLLNEQFF. DNA for the CDR3: TGTGCCAGCAGCCAAGTTCTCCTCAATGAGCAGTTCTTC.

This sequence joins TRBV27 and TRBJ2-5; a weak D match, TRBD2 (5 bases). Trimming took 8 bases from V and 3 from J, leaving 10 bases between them. The germline CDR1 and CDR2 sequences are MNHEY and SMNVEV (reference sequence). The length of the CDR3 is 12 residues. CDR3 sequence reads: CASGSSEETQYF. The DNA for the CDR3 is TGTGCCAGCGGGAGCTCGGAAGAGACCCAGTACTTC.

The V and J genes are TRBV9 and TRBJ2-3; D remains ambiguous. The CDR3 has 12 amino acids. V lost 4 bases and J 5 bases, leaving 8 bases between the germline ends. Germline CDR1 and CDR2: SGDLS and YYNGEE. In DNA form, the CDR3 reads TGTGCCAGCAGCTACGGTGTAGATACGCAGTATTTT. Protein product: CASSYGVDTQYF.

V is TRBV4-3 and J is TRBJ1-4; unclear D gene. Germline V lookup: CDR1 LGHNA, CDR2 YSLEER. V gave up 2 bases and J gave up 5 bases, with 12 bases separating them. The CDR3 runs 15 residues. The CDR3 nucleotides read TGCGCCAGCAGCCAACCCCCCCCGTTCAATGAAAAACTGTTTTTT. Translated: CASSQPPPFNEKLFF.

The J gene is TRBJ2-1, the V gene TRBV29-1, with 10 bases identical to TRBD2. CDR3 length equals 15 residues. V was pared by 7 bases and J by 8 bases, with 14 bases of the junction left unmatched. Per germline, CDR1 SQVTM and CDR2 ANQGSEA. The chain's CDR3 is CSAAGKSGRGDEQFF. The CDR3 region has the DNA TGCAGCGCCGCCGGTAAGAGCGGGAGGGGCGATGAGCAGTTCTTC.

V is TRBV7-9 and J is TRBJ1-2; TRBD1 aligns across 7 bases. V lost 4 bases and J lost 1; bases outside the gene matches: 6. CDR3 length equals 15 residues. Germline CDR1 is SEHNR and CDR2 is FQNEAQ (reference sequence). Written as DNA, the CDR3 is TGTGCCAGCAGCTCAGGGAACAGGGGTAACTATGGCTACACCTTC. Its protein is CASSSGNRGNYGYTF.

This clone was observed a single time. J is TRBJ1-4 and V is TRBV6-5, with 12 bases fitting TRBD1. CDR1 MNHEY and CDR2 SVGAGI come from the germline V gene. The CDR3 is made up of 15 amino acids. Germline trimming cut 0 bases from V and 8 bases from J; bases unmatched to any gene: 1. The CDR3, as DNA: TGTGCCAGCAGTTACTCGGGGACAGGGGGCGAAAAACTGTTTTTT. Protein sequence: CASSYSGTGGEKLFF.

V and J are TRBV24-1 and TRBJ2-3, with 7 nucleotides matching TRBD2. This CDR3 spans 17 amino acids. Germline V gives CDR1 KGHDR, CDR2 SFDVKD. The V segment lost 3 bases and the J segment 0 bases; nucleotides outside the gene matches: 8. The CDR3 loop is CATSDRSGATSTDTQYF. The CDR3 nucleotides read TGTGCCACCAGTGATCGAAGCGGGGCAACTAGCACAGATACGCAGTATTTT.

The rearrangement links TRBV24-1 to TRBJ2-1, with TRBD2 identical over 11 bases. The CDR3 covers 16 residues. Germline V gene data show CDR1 as KGHDR and CDR2 as SFDVKD. The J segment lost 8 bases and the V segment lost 2 bases, leaving 7 bases of the junction unmatched. CDR3 sequence: CATSDYTSGRTDEQFF. CDR3 sequence (DNA): TGTGCCACCAGTGATTATACTAGCGGGAGAACCGATGAGCAGTTCTTC.

J is TRBJ1-6 and V is TRBV28; D not certain. Germline CDR1 reads MDHEN; CDR2 reads SYDVKM. V was shortened by 5 bases and J by 12 bases, with 11 bases between the two germline ends. The CDR3 sequence is 12 residues long. The CDR3 loop is CASSDRDRPLHF. The CDR3 DNA reads as TGTGCCAGCAGTGACCGGGATAGACCCCTCCACTTT.

This chain uses TRBV7-3 with TRBJ2-7, with 7 bases that match TRBD2. The junction had 4 bases not matched to a gene; V was cut back by 2 bases and J by 3 bases. Germline V CDR1 and CDR2: SGHTA, FQGTGA. The CDR3 covers 14 residues. The CDR3 is CASSLESGGYEQYF. In DNA, the CDR3 is TGTGCCAGCAGCTTAGAATCGGGAGGCTACGAGCAGTACTTC.

The rearrangement uses TRBV28 and TRBJ2-7; 10 nucleotides match TRBD1. CDR1 is MDHEN and CDR2 is SYDVKM in the germline V gene. CDR3 length: 17 amino acids. V was pared by 3 bases and J by 0 bases, with 8 bases of the junction left unmatched. The CDR3 is CASSFRPGQGSSYEQYF. CDR3 nucleotides: TGTGCCAGCAGTTTCCGCCCGGGACAGGGGAGCTCCTACGAGCAGTACTTC.

The chain carries TRBV3-1 (or the pseudogene TRBV3-2) and TRBJ2-1, with 9 nucleotides matching TRBD2. The V and J ends lost 4 bases and 5 bases, in that order; junction bases with no gene match: 9. Germline assignment: CDR1 LGHDT and CDR2 YNNKEL (reference sequence). CDR3 length: 16 amino acids. The DNA for the CDR3 is TGTGCCAGCAGCCGCCAGAGCGGGAGGCGCGACAATGAGCAGTTCTTC. It is translated as CASSRQSGRRDNEQFF.

The chain has TRBV4-2 and TRBJ1-5; 7 positions agree with TRBD1. Germline V gene data show CDR1 as LGHNA and CDR2 as YNFKEQ. The CDR3 runs 17 residues. J gave up 1 base and V 0 bases, and 6 bases lay outside the gene matches. The CDR3 coding sequence is TGTGCCAGCAGCCAAGACAGGGGGGCGACAAGCAATCAGCCCCAGCATTTT. This codes for CASSQDRGATSNQPQHF.

This chain uses TRBV9 with TRBJ1-1; D may be TRBD1 (5 bases). V lost 3 bases and J 4 bases, leaving 16 bases between the germline ends. CDR3 size: 15 residues. Germline CDR1 and CDR2: SGDLS and YYNGEE. CDR3 coding DNA: TGTGCCAGCAGCGGGGGCCTGGGACTTCGCACTGAAGCTTTCTTT. Amino acids: CASSGGLGLRTEAFF.

The V and J genes are TRBV6-1 and TRBJ2-7, with 7 positions matching TRBD2. The germline V gene encodes CDR1 MNHNS and CDR2 SASEGT. The CDR3 has 14 amino acids. The V segment lost 1 base and the J segment 6 bases; nucleotides outside the gene matches: 6. The CDR3 loop is CASSEGRRGFEQYF. CDR3 nucleotide sequence: TGTGCCAGCAGTGAAGGGCGGCGGGGGTTCGAGCAGTACTTC.

This clone was seen a single time. The genes are TRBV6-5 and TRBJ2-1; 9 bases fit TRBD2. Germline assignment: CDR1 MNHEY and CDR2 SVGAGI. The CDR3 totals 12 residues. V was pared by 4 bases and J by 9 bases, with 1 base of the junction left unmatched. The CDR3: CASSLAGVEQFF. CDR3 coding DNA: TGTGCCAGCAGTTTAGCGGGAGTTGAGCAGTTCTTC.

The chain uses TRBV6-5 and TRBJ1-1; 7 bases are a match to TRBD1. Germline lookup yields CDR1 MNHEY and CDR2 SVGAGI. The CDR3 length is 14 residues. The ends lost 4 bases at V and 2 bases at J; junction bases unmatched: 4. The CDR3 nucleotides read TGTGCCAGCAGTTCGGGACAGACCAACACTGAAGCTTTCTTT. It encodes CASSSGQTNTEAFF.

The chain combines TRBV7-2 with TRBJ2-2; D might be TRBD2 (5 bases). Germline-derived CDR1 and CDR2 are SGHTA and FQGNSA. V was trimmed by 3 bases and J by 6 bases, leaving 14 bases between them. This CDR3 has 15 amino acids. CDR3 coding DNA: TGTGCCAGCAGCTTTGTCACTAGTTTCCCCGGGGAGCTGTTTTTT. Its translation is CASSFVTSFPGELFF. Using reference TRBV7-2 and TRBJ2-2 for the parts outside the CDR3, the full variable domain is GAGVSQSPSNKVTEKGKDVELRCDPISGHTALYWYRQSLGQGLEFLIYFQGNSAPDKSGLPSDRFSAERTGGSVSTLTIQRTQQEDSAVYLCASSFVTSFPGELFFGEGSRLTVL.